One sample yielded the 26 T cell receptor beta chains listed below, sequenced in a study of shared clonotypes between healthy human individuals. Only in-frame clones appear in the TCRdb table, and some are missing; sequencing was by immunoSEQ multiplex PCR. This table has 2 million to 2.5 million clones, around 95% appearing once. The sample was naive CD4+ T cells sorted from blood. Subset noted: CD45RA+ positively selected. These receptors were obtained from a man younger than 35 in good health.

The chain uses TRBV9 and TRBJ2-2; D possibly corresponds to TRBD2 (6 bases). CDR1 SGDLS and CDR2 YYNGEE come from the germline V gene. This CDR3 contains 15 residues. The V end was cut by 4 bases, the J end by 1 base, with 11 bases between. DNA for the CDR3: TGTGCCAGCAGCATTCGGGGGTTGAACACCGGGGAGCTGTTTTTT. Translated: CASSIRGLNTGELFF.

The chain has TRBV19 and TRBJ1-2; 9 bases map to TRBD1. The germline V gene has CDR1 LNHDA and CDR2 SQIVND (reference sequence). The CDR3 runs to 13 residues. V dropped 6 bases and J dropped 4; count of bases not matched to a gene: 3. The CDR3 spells CASRGQGGYGYTF. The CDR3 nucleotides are TGTGCCAGTAGGGGACAGGGAGGCTATGGCTACACCTTC.

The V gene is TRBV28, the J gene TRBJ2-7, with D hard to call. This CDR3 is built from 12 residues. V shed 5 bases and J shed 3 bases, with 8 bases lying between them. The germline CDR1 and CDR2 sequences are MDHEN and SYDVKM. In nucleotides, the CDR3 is TGTGCCAGCAGTACACTGGGCTACGAGCAGTACTTC. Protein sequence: CASSTLGYEQYF.

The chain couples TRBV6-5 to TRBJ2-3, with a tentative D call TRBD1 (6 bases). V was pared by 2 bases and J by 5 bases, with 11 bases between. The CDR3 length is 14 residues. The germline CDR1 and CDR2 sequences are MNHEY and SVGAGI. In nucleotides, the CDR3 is TGTGCCAGCAGTTACAACAGGGCGGGAGATACGCAGTATTTT. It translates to CASSYNRAGDTQYF.

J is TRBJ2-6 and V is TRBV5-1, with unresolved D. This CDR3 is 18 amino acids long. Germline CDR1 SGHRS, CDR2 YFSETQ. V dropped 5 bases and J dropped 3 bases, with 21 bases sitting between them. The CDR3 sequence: CASRGLSPKVIGANVLTF. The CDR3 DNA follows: TGCGCCAGCAGGGGTCTAAGCCCGAAAGTCATTGGGGCCAACGTCCTGACTTTC.

CDR3 bases: TGTGCCAGCAGTTCCCTCGGGGGTAGAGTCCTCGGCGAGCAGTACTTC. This encodes CASSSLGGRVLGEQYF. The rearrangement joins TRBV28 to TRBJ2-7; possible D gene TRBD2, 6 bases. There are 16 residues in the CDR3. CDR1 MDHEN and CDR2 SYDVKM come from the germline V gene. V was cut by 4 bases and J by 6 bases, with 22 bases left in between.

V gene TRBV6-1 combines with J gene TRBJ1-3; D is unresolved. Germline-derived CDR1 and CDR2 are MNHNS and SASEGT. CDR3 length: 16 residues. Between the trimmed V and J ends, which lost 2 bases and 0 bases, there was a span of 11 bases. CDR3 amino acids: CASSERWGSSGNTIYF. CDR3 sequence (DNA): TGTGCCAGCAGTGAAAGGTGGGGATCCTCTGGAAACACCATATATTTT.

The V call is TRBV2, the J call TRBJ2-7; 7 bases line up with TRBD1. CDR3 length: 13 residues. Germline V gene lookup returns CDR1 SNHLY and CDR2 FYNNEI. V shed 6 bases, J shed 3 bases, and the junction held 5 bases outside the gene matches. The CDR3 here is CASSADRVYEQYF. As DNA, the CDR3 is TGTGCCAGCAGCGCAGACAGGGTCTACGAGCAGTACTTC. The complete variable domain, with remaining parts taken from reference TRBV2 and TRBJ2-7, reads EPEVTQTPSHQVTQMGQEVILRCVPISNHLYFYWYRQILGQKVEFLVSFYNNEISEKSEIFDDQFSVERPDGSNFTLKIRSTKLEDSAMYFCASSADRVYEQYFGPGTRLTVT.

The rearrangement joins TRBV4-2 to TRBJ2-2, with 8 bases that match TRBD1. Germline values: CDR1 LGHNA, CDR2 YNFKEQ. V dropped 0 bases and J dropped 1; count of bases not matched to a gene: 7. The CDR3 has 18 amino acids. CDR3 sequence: CASSQDRVDRGNTGELFF. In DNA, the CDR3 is TGTGCCAGCAGCCAAGATCGGGTTGACAGGGGGAACACCGGGGAGCTGTTTTTT.

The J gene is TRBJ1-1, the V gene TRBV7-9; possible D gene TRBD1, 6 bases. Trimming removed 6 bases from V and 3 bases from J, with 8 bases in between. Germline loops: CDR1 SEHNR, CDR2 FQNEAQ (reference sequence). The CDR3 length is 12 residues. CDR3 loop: CASRQGYTEAFF. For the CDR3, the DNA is TGTGCCAGCAGGCAGGGGTACACTGAAGCTTTCTTT.

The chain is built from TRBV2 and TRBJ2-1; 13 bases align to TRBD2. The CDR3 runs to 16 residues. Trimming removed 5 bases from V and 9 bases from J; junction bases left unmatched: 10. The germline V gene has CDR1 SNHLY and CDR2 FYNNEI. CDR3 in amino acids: CASSPPGTSGKGEQFF. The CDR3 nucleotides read TGTGCCAGCAGTCCTCCGGGGACTAGCGGGAAAGGTGAGCAGTTCTTC.

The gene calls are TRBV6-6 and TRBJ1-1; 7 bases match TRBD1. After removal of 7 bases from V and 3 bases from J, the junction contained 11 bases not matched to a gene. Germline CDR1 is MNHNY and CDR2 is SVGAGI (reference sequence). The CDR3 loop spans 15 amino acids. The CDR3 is CASTPTGTSYTEAFF. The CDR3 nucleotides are TGTGCCAGCACACCGACAGGGACGTCATACACTGAAGCTTTCTTT.

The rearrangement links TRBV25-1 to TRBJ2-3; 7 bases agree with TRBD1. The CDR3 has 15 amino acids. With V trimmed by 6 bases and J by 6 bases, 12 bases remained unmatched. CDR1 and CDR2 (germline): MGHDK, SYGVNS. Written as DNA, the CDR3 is TGTGCCAGCAGCGTTCACAGGGGATTAGGCGATACGCAGTATTTT. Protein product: CASSVHRGLGDTQYF.

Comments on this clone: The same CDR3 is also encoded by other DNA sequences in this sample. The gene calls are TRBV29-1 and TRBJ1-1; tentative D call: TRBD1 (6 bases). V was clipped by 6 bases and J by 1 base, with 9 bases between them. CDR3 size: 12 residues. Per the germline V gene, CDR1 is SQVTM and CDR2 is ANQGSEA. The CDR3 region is CSVGAGNTEAFF. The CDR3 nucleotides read TGCAGCGTGGGGGCAGGGAACACTGAAGCTTTCTTT.

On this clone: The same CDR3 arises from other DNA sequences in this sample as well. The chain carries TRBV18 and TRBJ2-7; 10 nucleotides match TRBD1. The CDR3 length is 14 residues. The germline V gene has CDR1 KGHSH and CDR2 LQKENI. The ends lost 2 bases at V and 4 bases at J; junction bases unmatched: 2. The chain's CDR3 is CASSPSGQGYEQYF. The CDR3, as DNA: TGTGCCAGCTCACCATCGGGACAGGGGTACGAGCAGTACTTC.

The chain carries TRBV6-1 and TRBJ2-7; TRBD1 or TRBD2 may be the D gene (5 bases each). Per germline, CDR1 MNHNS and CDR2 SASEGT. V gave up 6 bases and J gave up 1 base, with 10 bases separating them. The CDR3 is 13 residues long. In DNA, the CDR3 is TGTGCCAGCAGACGGGACGGATCCTACGAGCAGTACTTC. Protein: CASRRDGSYEQYF.

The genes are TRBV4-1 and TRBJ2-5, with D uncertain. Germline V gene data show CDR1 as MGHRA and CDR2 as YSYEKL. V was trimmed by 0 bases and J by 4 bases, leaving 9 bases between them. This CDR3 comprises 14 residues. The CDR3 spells CASSQDSGRETQYF. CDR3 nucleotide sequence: TGCGCCAGCAGCCAAGATTCTGGCCGAGAGACCCAGTACTTC.

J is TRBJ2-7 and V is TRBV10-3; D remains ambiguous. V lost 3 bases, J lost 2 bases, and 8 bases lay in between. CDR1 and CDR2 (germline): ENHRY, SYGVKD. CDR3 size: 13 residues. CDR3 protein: CAISDNSPYEQYF. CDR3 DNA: TGTGCCATCAGTGACAACAGCCCCTACGAGCAGTACTTC.

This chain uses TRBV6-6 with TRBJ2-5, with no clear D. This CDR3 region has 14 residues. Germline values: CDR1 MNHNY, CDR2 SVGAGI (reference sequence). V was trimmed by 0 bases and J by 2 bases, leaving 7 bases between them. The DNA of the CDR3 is TGTGCCAGCAGTTACTCGCCCAGACAAGAGACCCAGTACTTC. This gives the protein CASSYSPRQETQYF.

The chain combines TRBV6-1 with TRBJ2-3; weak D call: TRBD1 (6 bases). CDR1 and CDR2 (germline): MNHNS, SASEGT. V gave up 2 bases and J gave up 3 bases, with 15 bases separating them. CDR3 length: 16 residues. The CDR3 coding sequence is TGTGCCAGCAGTGAAACGGGCAGGGGCTATACAGATACGCAGTATTTT. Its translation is CASSETGRGYTDTQYF.

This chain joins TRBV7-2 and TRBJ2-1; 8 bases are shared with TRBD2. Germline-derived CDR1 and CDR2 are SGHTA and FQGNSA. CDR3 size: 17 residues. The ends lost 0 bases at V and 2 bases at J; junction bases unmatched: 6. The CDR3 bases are TGTGCCAGCAGCTTAGCGGCTAGCGGGCGACCCTACAATGAGCAGTTCTTC. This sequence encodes CASSLAASGRPYNEQFF.

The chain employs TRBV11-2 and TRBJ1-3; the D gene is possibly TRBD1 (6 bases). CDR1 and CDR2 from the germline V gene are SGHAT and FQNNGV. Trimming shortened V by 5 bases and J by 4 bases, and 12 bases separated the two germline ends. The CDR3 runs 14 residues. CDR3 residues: CASSPQGSGNTIYF. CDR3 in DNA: TGTGCCAGCAGCCCCCAGGGGTCCGGAAACACCATATATTTT.

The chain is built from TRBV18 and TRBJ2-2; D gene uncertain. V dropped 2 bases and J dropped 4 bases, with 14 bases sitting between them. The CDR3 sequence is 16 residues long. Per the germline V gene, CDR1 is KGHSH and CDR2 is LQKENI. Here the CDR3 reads CASSPELVVATGELFF. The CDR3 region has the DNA TGTGCCAGCTCACCAGAGCTAGTAGTCGCCACCGGGGAGCTGTTTTTT. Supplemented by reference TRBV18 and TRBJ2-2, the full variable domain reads NAGVMQNPRHLVRRRGQEARLRCSPMKGHSHVYWYRQLPEEGLKFMVYLQKENIIDESGMPKERFSAEFPKEGPSILRIQQVVRGDSAAYFCASSPELVVATGELFFGEGSRLTVL.

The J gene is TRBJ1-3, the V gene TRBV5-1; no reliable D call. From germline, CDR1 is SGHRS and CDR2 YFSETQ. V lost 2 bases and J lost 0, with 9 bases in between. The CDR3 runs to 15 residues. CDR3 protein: CASSFGADSGNTIYF. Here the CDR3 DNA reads TGCGCCAGCAGCTTCGGCGCCGACTCTGGAAACACCATATATTTT.

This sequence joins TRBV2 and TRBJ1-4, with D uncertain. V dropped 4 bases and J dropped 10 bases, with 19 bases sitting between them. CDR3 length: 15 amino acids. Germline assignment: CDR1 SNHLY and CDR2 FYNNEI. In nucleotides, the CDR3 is TGTGCCAGCAGTGCCAATGATATCAGAATTGGAAAACTGTTTTTT. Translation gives CASSANDIRIGKLFF.

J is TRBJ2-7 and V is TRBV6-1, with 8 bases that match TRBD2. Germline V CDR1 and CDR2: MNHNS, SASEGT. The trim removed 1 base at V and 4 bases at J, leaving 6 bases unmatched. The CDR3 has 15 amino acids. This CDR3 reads CASSEVSGGGYEQYF. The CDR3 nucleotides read TGTGCCAGCAGTGAAGTGAGCGGGGGTGGTTACGAGCAGTACTTC.